Listed below are T cell receptor beta chains from one sample, sequenced in a study of blood T cell repertoires in COVID-19. Here immunoSEQ multiplex PCR was the method, and the copy in TCRdb shows in-frame clones only, minus some. The sample has about 140,000 clones; around 80% are singletons. The sample consisted of peripheral blood. The receptors were sampled from a woman older than 75 in a cohort sampled during active or convalescent COVID-19. CDR3s include the opening cysteine and the closing phenylalanine or tryptophan. A D gene is named only where the DNA matches it firmly. Size tells how often a clone was seen (once, few, many) or the class of an expanded clone, and some rows leave it out.

TGTGCCTGGAGTGGGGACAGGGTGGGGGGCTACACCTTC	CAWSGDRVGGYTF	TRBV30	-	TRBD1	TRBJ1-2
TGCGCCAGCAGCTTGGCGGCAGGGGAGCAGACCCAGTACTTC	CASSLAAGEQTQYF	TRBV5-1	-	-	TRBJ2-5
TGTGCCAGCAGCATACAGTATACTCAGCTCCGCTATGGCTACACCTTC	CASSIQYTQLRYGYTF	TRBV5-4	-	-	TRBJ1-2
TGTGCCAGCAGCCCGTTAAACCGGGACAGGGGATTGGCTGAAGCTTTCTTT	CASSPLNRDRGLAEAFF	TRBV7-2	-	TRBD1	TRBJ1-1
TGTGCCAGCAGTTACTCCCTACAGGGTTTTGAGCAGTTCTTC	CASSYSLQGFEQFF	TRBV6-6	-	-	TRBJ2-1
TGTGCCAGCAGCCTTAGACTCGGCGGAGCGAACACCGGGGAGCTGTTTTTT	CASSLRLGGANTGELFF	TRBV3-1/TRBV3-2	-	-	TRBJ2-2
TGCGCCAGCAGCCAGTACTATCTATCTTACAATGAGCAGTTCTTC	CASSQYYLSYNEQFF	TRBV4-1	-	-	TRBJ2-1
TGTGCCAGCAGCTTGTCCAGGGGGCTAGGGGGCTACACCTTC	CASSLSRGLGGYTF	TRBV5-6	many	TRBD1	TRBJ1-2
TGTGCCAGCTCAGCGCAGGGTAGCAATCAGCCCCAGCATTTT	CASSAQGSNQPQHF	TRBV18	-	-	TRBJ1-5
TGTGCCAGCAGCTCCCTCGGGGACAGCAAAAACATTCAGTACTTC	CASSSLGDSKNIQYF	TRBV5-6	-	TRBD1	TRBJ2-4
TGTGCCAGCAGTTACGCGACATCCGCCTCTGGAAACACCATATATTTT	CASSYATSASGNTIYF	TRBV6-5	-	-	TRBJ1-3
TGCGCCAGCAGCCAATCACAGGGATACACTGAAGCTTTCTTT	CASSQSQGYTEAFF	TRBV4-1	-	-	TRBJ1-1
TGTGCCAGCTTCCAACTCGGCGGAGGCGCCTATGGCTACACCTTC	CASFQLGGGAYGYTF	TRBV5-5	few	-	TRBJ1-2
TGTGCCACCAAAACCGCTGACAGGGCTGGGAACACTGAAGCTTTCTTT	CATKTADRAGNTEAFF	TRBV19	-	TRBD1	TRBJ1-1
TGTGCCAGCAGCCTAGCGGGGGTTGGGCAAGAGACCCAGTACTTC	CASSLAGVGQETQYF	TRBV28	-	TRBD2	TRBJ2-5
TGTGCCAGCAGTTACTCCAGGGGCGTTAATGGCTACACCTTC	CASSYSRGVNGYTF	TRBV6-2/TRBV6-3	-	-	TRBJ1-2
TGTGCCAGCAGCTTGCCAGAAAAGTTTCAAGAGACCCAGTACTTC	CASSLPEKFQETQYF	TRBV7-9	-	-	TRBJ2-5
TGTGCCAGCAGTTTAGCGCCCCCGAGCGGTTACACCTTC	CASSLAPPSGYTF	TRBV12-3/TRBV12-4	-	-	TRBJ1-2
TGTGCCAGCAGAAGGCGACAGGGGTCCTACGAGCAGTACTTC	CASRRRQGSYEQYF	TRBV3-1/TRBV3-2	-	TRBD1	TRBJ2-7
TGTGCCAGCAGTCCAGGCCCAGGAGGCTACACCTTC	CASSPGPGGYTF	TRBV6-5	-	-	TRBJ1-2
TGCGCCAGCAGCCTGTCCGTAACAGGGGTTGCCGAATTAGATACGCAGTATTTT	CASSLSVTGVAELDTQYF	TRBV4-1	-	TRBD1	TRBJ2-3
TGTGCCAGCAGCTTAGCTGTCGGGGTATCAGCCAAAAACATTCAGTACTTC	CASSLAVGVSAKNIQYF	TRBV7-2	-	-	TRBJ2-4
TGTGCCAGCAGCTTAAGTCGGACAGGCGAGCAGTTCTTC	CASSLSRTGEQFF	TRBV7-3	once	TRBD1	TRBJ2-1
TGTGCCAGCAGCCAACCGCCGTGCAGGGTGGCGGGCAATCAGCCCCAGCATTTT	CASSQPPCRVAGNQPQHF	TRBV3-1/TRBV3-2	-	-	TRBJ1-5
TGTGCCAGCAGCCACAGGGGTGGTCATGGCTACACCTTC	CASSHRGGHGYTF	TRBV6-5	-	TRBD1	TRBJ1-2
TGTGCCAGCAGCCCGGGACTAGCGGGGGCCGGGGAGCTGTTTTTT	CASSPGLAGAGELFF	TRBV3-1/TRBV3-2	-	TRBD2	TRBJ2-2
TGTGCCAGCATCCCAAGGCAGGCAACTGAAGCTTTCTTT	CASIPRQATEAFF	TRBV27	few	-	TRBJ1-1
TGTGCCAGCAGACGGGAGGAGAACTATGGCTACACCTTC	CASRREENYGYTF	TRBV12-3/TRBV12-4	-	-	TRBJ1-2
TGTGCCAGCGGCACAGGGCCGGTTCCAGATGGCTACACCTTC	CASGTGPVPDGYTF	TRBV5-5	once	-	TRBJ1-2
TGCGCCAGCAGCTTAGCTGCAACTAATGAAAAACTGTTTTTT	CASSLAATNEKLFF	TRBV5-1	-	-	TRBJ1-4
TGTGCCAGCAAGGGAAGGACAGACTCCTACGAGCAGTACTTC	CASKGRTDSYEQYF	TRBV2	-	-	TRBJ2-7
TGTGCCAGCAGCCAAGTCGGACAGACCTCTGAAGCTTTCTTT	CASSQVGQTSEAFF	TRBV3-1/TRBV3-2	-	-	TRBJ1-1
TGTGCCAGTAGTAATAGGGAGTTAGATACGCAGTATTTT	CASSNRELDTQYF	TRBV19	-	-	TRBJ2-3
TGTGCCAGCAGTCCCGCCCCGGGAGACAATCAGCCCCAGCATTTT	CASSPAPGDNQPQHF	TRBV7-2	-	-	TRBJ1-5
TGTGCCAGCAGCCTAAGGGGGGGCCCCACTTACACAGATACGCAGTATTTT	CASSLRGGPTYTDTQYF	TRBV7-2	-	-	TRBJ2-3
TGTGCCAGCAGCCAAACCGGCCGGGACTCGTATGGCTACACCTTC	CASSQTGRDSYGYTF	TRBV3-1/TRBV3-2	-	-	TRBJ1-2
TGCGCCAGCAGCCAAGACCCTACAGGGGGTTCACCCCTCCACTTT	CASSQDPTGGSPLHF	TRBV4-1	-	TRBD1	TRBJ1-6
TGTGCCAGTAGTGCCTACCAGGGATATGGCTACACCTTC	CASSAYQGYGYTF	TRBV19	-	-	TRBJ1-2
TGTGCCAGCAGACGGACAGGGGCCAATGAGCAGTTCTTC	CASRRTGANEQFF	TRBV5-4	once	TRBD1	TRBJ2-1
TGTGCCAGCAGCTTAGTTAGGGGGGGTGACATTCAGTACTTC	CASSLVRGGDIQYF	TRBV7-2	-	-	TRBJ2-4
TGTGCCAGCAGCTTAGCTTATTTGGCTGACTATGGCTACACCTTC	CASSLAYLADYGYTF	TRBV7-2	-	-	TRBJ1-2
TGTGCCAGCAGAATGCGAGAGGGATACACTGAAGCTTTCTTT	CASRMREGYTEAFF	TRBV6-4	-	-	TRBJ1-1
TGTGCCAGTAGGGCGCCGACAGGAGTTAATTCACCCCTCCACTTT	CASRAPTGVNSPLHF	TRBV25-1	-	-	TRBJ1-6
TGTGCCAGCAGTTACATCCTCTCTGGGGCCAACGTCCTGACTTTC	CASSYILSGANVLTF	TRBV6-6	-	-	TRBJ2-6
TGTGCCAGCTCACAGGGTGGGCAGGGGACCCCCTACGAGCAGTACTTC	CASSQGGQGTPYEQYF	TRBV18	-	-	TRBJ2-7
TGTGCCAGCTCACTCGTAGCGGGGGCGAACACCGGGGAGCTGTTTTTT	CASSLVAGANTGELFF	TRBV18	-	TRBD2	TRBJ2-2
TGTGCCAGCAGCGTAGTCCCGGGAGAGACCCAGTACTTC	CASSVVPGETQYF	TRBV9	-	-	TRBJ2-5
TGTGCCAGCACCCCATTCCAGGGTAATCAGCCCCAGCATTTT	CASTPFQGNQPQHF	TRBV6-1	once	-	TRBJ1-5
TGTGCCAGCAGCCACAGGGGGTACGGAAACACCATATATTTT	CASSHRGYGNTIYF	TRBV5-6	-	TRBD1	TRBJ1-3
TGTGCCAGCAGTCAAGACAGGGGGTCTGGAAACACCATATATTTT	CASSQDRGSGNTIYF	TRBV5-6	-	TRBD1	TRBJ1-3
TGTGCCAGCAGCTTAGCCCTAGGAGCGGGGTGGTTGGATTTT	CASSLALGAGWLDF	TRBV7-2	-	TRBD2	TRBJ2-3
TGTGCCACCGCGAGAGAGGGGGTTCGGAACACTGAAGCTTTCTTT	CATAREGVRNTEAFF	TRBV15	once	-	TRBJ1-1
TGTGCCAGCAGCTCATTCGACAGGGCCTCTAACTATGGCTACACCTTC	CASSSFDRASNYGYTF	TRBV7-2	-	TRBD1	TRBJ1-2
TGTGCCAGCCAACAGCCTACTGGACAGGGTGGGGACTATGGCTACACCTTC	CASQQPTGQGGDYGYTF	TRBV19	once	TRBD1	TRBJ1-2
TGTGCCAGCAGCGTGGACAGGGGCACTGAAGCTTTCTTT	CASSVDRGTEAFF	TRBV5-6	-	TRBD1	TRBJ1-1
TGTGCCAGCAGCCTCAGGACGGGGATCTATGGCTACACCTTC	CASSLRTGIYGYTF	TRBV3-1/TRBV3-2	-	-	TRBJ1-2